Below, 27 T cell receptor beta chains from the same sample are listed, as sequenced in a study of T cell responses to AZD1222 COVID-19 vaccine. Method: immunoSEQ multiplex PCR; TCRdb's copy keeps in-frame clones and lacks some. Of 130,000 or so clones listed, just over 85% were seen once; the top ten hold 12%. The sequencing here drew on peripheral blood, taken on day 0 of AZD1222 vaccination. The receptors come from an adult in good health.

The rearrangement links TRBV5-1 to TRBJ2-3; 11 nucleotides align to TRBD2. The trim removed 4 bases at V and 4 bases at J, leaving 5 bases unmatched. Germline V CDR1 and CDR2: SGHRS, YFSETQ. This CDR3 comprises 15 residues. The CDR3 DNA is TGCGCCAGCAGCCCAGTAGCGGGGGGGTCAGATACGCAGTATTTT. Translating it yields CASSPVAGGSDTQYF.

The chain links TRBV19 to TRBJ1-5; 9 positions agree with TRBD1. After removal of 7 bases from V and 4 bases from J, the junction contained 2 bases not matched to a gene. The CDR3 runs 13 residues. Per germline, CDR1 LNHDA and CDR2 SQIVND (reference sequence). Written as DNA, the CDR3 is TGTGCCAGTACGGGACAGGGTAATCAGCCCCAGCATTTT. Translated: CASTGQGNQPQHF.

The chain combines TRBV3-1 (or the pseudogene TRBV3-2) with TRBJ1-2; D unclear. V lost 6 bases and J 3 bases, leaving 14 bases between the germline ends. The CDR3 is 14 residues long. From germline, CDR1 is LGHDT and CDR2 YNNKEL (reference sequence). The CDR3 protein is CASRLSDPHYGYTF. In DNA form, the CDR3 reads TGTGCCAGCAGACTATCCGACCCGCACTATGGCTACACCTTC.

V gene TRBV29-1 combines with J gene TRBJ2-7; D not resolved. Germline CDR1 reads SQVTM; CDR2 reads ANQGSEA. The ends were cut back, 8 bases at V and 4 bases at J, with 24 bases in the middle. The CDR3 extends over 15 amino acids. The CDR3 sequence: CSSLFENQGIYEQYF. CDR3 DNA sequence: TGCAGCTCCTTGTTCGAAAACCAAGGTATATACGAGCAGTACTTC.

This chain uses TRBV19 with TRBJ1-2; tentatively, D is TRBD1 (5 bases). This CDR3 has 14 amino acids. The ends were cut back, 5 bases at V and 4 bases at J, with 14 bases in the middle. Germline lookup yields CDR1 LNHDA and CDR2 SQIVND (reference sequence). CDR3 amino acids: CASSPGTVLYGYTF. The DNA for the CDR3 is TGTGCCAGTAGTCCCGGGACTGTTCTCTATGGCTACACCTTC.

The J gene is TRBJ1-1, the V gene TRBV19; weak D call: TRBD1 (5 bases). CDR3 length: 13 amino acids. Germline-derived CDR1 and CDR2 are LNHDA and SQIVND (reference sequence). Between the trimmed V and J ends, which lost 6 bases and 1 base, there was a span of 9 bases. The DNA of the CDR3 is TGTGCCAGTAGCGACAGACCGAACACTGAAGCTTTCTTT. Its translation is CASSDRPNTEAFF.

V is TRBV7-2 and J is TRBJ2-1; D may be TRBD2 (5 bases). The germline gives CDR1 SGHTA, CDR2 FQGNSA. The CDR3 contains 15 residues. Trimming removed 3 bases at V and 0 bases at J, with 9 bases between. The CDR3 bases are TGTGCCAGCAGCTTCGTGGGGAGCTCCTACAATGAGCAGTTCTTC. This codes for CASSFVGSSYNEQFF.

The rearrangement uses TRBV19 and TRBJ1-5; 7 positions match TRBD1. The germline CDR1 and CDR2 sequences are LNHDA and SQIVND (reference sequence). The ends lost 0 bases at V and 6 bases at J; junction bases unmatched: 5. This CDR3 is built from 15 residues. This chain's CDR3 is CASSIDHRGIQPQHF. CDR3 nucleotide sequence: TGTGCCAGTAGTATAGATCACAGGGGAATTCAGCCCCAGCATTTT.

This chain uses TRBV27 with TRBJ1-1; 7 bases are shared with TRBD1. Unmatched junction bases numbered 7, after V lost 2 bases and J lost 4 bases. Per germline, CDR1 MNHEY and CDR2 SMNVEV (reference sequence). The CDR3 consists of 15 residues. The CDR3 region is CASSLTGVEGTEAFF. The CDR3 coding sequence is TGTGCCAGCAGTTTAACAGGGGTAGAAGGCACTGAAGCTTTCTTT.

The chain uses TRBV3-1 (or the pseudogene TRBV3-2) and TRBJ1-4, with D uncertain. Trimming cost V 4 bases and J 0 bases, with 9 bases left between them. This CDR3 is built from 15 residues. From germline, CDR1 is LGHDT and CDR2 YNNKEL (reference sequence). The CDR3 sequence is CASSPSGTTNEKLFF. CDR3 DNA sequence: TGTGCCAGCAGCCCGTCGGGTACAACTAATGAAAAACTGTTTTTT.

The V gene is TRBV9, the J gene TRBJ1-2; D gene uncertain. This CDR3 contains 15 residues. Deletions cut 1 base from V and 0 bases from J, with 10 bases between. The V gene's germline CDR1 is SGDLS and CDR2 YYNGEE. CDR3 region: CASSVYPDPNYGYTF. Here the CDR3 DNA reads TGTGCCAGCAGCGTATATCCAGATCCTAACTATGGCTACACCTTC. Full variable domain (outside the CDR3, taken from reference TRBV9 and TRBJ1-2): DSGVTQTPKHLITATGQRVTLRCSPRSGDLSVYWYQQSLDQGLQFLIQYYNGEERAKGNILERFSAQQFPDLHSELNLSSLELGDSALYFCASSVYPDPNYGYTFGSGTRLTVV.

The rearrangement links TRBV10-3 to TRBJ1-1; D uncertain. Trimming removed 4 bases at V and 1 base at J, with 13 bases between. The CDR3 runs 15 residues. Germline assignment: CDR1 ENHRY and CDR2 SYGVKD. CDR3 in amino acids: CAISGGEGWNTEAFF. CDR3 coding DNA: TGTGCCATCAGTGGTGGAGAGGGATGGAACACTGAAGCTTTCTTT.

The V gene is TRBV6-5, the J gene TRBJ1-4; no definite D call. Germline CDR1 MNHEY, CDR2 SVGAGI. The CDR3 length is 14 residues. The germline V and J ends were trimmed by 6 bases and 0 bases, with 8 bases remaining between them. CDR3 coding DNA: TGTGCCAGCAGCAGTGGAGCAACTAATGAAAAACTGTTTTTT. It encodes CASSSGATNEKLFF.

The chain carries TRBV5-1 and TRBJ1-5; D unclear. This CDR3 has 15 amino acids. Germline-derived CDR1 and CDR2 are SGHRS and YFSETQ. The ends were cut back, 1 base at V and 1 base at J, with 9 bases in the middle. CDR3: CASSLFWGSNQPQHF. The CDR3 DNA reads TGCGCCAGCAGCTTGTTCTGGGGAAGCAATCAGCCCCAGCATTTT.

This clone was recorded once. CDR3 DNA: TGTGCCAGCAGTTTACGGGTATATAATTCACCCCTCCACTTT. Translation gives CASSLRVYNSPLHF. This rearrangement joins TRBV27 to TRBJ1-6; D remains unclear. The CDR3 is made up of 14 amino acids. From germline, CDR1 is MNHEY and CDR2 SMNVEV (reference sequence). V lost 2 bases and J 4 bases, leaving 6 bases between the germline ends.

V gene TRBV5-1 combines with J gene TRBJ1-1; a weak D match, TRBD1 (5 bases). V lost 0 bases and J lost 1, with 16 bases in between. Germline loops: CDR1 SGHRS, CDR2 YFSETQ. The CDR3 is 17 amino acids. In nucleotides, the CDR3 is TGCGCCAGCAGCTTGGTAGCCAAGGCAGGGAGGAACACTGAAGCTTTCTTT. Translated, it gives CASSLVAKAGRNTEAFF.

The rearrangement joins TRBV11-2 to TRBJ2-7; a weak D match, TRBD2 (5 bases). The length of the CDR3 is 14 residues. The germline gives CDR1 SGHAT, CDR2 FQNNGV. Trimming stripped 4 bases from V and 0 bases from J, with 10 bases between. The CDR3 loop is CASSSPSGSYEQYF. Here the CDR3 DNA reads TGTGCCAGCAGCTCCCCAAGCGGCTCCTACGAGCAGTACTTC.

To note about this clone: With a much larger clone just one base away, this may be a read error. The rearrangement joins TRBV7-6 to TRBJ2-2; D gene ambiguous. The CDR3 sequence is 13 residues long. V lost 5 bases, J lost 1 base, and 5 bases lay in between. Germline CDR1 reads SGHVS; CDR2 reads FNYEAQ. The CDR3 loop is CASSPGNTGELFF. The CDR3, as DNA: TGTGCCAGCAGCCCAGGGAACACCGGGGAGCTGTTTTTT.

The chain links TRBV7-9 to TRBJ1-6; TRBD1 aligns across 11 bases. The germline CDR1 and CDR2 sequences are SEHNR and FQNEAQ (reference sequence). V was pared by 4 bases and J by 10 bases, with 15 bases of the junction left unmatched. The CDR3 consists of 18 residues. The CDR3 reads CASSSSGTGGGLRSPLHF. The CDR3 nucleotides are TGTGCCAGCAGCTCTTCCGGGACAGGGGGAGGGCTGAGATCACCCCTCCACTTT.

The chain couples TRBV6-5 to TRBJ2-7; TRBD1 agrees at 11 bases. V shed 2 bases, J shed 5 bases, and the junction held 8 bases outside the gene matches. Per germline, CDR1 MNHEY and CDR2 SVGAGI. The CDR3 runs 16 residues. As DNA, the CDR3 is TGTGCCAGCAGTTACCAGGTTCCGGGACAGGGGGACGAGCAGTACTTC. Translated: CASSYQVPGQGDEQYF.

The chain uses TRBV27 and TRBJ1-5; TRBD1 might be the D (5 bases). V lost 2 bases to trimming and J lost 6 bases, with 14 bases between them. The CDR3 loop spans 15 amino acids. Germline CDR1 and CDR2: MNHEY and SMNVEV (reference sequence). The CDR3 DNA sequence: TGTGCCAGCAGTTTACAAGGGGAAGTTGGTCAGCCCCAGCATTTT. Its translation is CASSLQGEVGQPQHF.

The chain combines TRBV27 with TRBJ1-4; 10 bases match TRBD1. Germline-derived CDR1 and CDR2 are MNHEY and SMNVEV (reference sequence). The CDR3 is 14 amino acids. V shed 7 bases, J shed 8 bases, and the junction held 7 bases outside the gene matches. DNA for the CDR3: TGTGCCAGCACGTGGACAGGGGGTCGCGAAAAACTGTTTTTT. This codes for CASTWTGGREKLFF. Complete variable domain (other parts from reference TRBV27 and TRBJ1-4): EAQVTQNPRYLITVTGKKLTVTCSQNMNHEYMSWYRQDPGLGLRQIYYSMNVEVTDKGDVPEGYKVSRKEKRNFPLILESPSPNQTSLYFCASTWTGGREKLFFGSGTQLSVL.

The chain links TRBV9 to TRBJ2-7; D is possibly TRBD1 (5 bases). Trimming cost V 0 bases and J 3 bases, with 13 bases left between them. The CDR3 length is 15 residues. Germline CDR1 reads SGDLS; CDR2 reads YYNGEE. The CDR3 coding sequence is TGTGCCAGCAGCGTAGACCTAGGACACAACTACGAGCAGTACTTC. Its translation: CASSVDLGHNYEQYF.

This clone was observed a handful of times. CDR3 amino acids: CASSFFRQGVRPQHF. The CDR3 DNA sequence: TGTGCCAGCAGTTTTTTTCGGCAGGGGGTGCGGCCCCAGCATTTT. The gene calls are TRBV28 and TRBJ1-5; TRBD1 matches 7 bases. Germline assignment: CDR1 MDHEN and CDR2 SYDVKM. CDR3 length equals 15 residues. With V trimmed by 3 bases and J by 9 bases, 11 bases remained unmatched.

CDR3 DNA sequence: TGTGCCAGCAGCTTGGCCGACGGGCGCGTCACTGAAGCTTTCTTT. Its translation is CASSLADGRVTEAFF. The chain links TRBV5-8 to TRBJ1-1; D unclear. Trimming left V 0 bases short and J 4 bases short, with 13 bases between. This CDR3 comprises 15 residues. The V gene's germline CDR1 is SGHTS and CDR2 YDEGEE. Combining the CDR3 with reference TRBV5-8 and TRBJ1-1 gives the whole variable domain EAGVTQSPTHLIKTRGQQATLRCSPISGHTSVYWYQQALGLGLQFLLWYDEGEERNRGNFPPRFSGRQFPNYSSELNVNALELEDSALYLCASSLADGRVTEAFFGQGTRLTVV.

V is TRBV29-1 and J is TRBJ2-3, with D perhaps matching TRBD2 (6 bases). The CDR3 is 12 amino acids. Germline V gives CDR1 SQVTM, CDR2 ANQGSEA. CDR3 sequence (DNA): TGCAGTGGGATGGGGGAGGCAGATACGCAGTATTTT. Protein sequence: CSGMGEADTQYF.

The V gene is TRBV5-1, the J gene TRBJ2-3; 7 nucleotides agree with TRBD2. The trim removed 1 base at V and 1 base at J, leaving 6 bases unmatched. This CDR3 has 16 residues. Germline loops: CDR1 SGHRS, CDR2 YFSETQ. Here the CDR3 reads CASSLLTGGGTDTQYF. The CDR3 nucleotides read TGCGCCAGCAGCTTGCTTACGGGGGGAGGCACAGATACGCAGTATTTT.